The clone carrying this TCR beta chain was detected many times. The source of the sample is a study of T cells in Graves' hyperthyroidism and ophthalmopathy. The CDR3 is made up of 15 amino acids. Germline V gene lookup returns CDR1 SQVTM and CDR2 ANQGSEA. V shed 7 bases, J shed 5 bases, and the junction held 13 bases outside the gene matches. RNA transcripts gave rise to amplified TCR beta CDR3 regions. The HTBI set primed first-round TCR CDR3 RT-PCR. Using its own MiXCR run on the multiplex PCR reads, TCRdb lists one record per CDR3 protein. In the table there are about 400,000 distinct CDR3 sequences, roughly an eighth of which are singletons.

The chain links TRBV29-1 to TRBJ1-1; 10 bases map to TRBD1. The sequenced material came from blood. The clonotype comes from a young woman with Graves' hyperthyroidism. The CDR3 spells CSAWDRGSGGTEAFF. Here the CDR3 DNA reads TGCAGCGCCTGGGACAGGGGATCTGGGGGGACTGAAGCTTTCTTT.